These T cell receptor beta chains were read from a single sample in a study of OX40 agonist ivuxolimab in advanced cancers. Method: immunoSEQ multiplex PCR; TCRdb's copy keeps in-frame clones and lacks some. The sample lists 50,000 to 80,000 clones, around 80% seen once, with 2% to 2.5% in the top ten. The source was CD4+ or CD8+ T cells sorted from blood, collected in a trial of the OX40 agonist ivuxolimab. The receptors were sampled from an adult with an advanced solid tumor such as melanoma, head and neck, liver or kidney cancer. Each CDR3 is given with its conserved first and last residue. A D gene is named only where the DNA matches it firmly. The size field is filled for only some rows; it gives once, few, many or a size class.

once,TRBV6-1,TRBD1,TRBJ1-6,TGTGCCAGCAGACGACAGGGTGATTCACCCCTCCACTTT,CASRRQGDSPLHF
-,TRBV7-2,-,TRBJ1-5,TGTGCCAGCAGCTTGCACCCCCATCAGCCCCAGCATTTT,CASSLHPHQPQHF
-,TRBV6-1,TRBD1,TRBJ1-2,TGTGCCAGCAGTGTTTCAGGGGGCGGCTACACCTTC,CASSVSGGGYTF
once,TRBV12-5,-,TRBJ2-5,TGTGCTAGTGGTTTGGTAGGATCGGGGACCCAGTACTTC,CASGLVGSGTQYF
-,TRBV7-8,TRBD1,TRBJ2-4,TGTGCCAGCAGCCCCCCAGGACAGGGAAACATTCAGTACTTC,CASSPPGQGNIQYF
few,TRBV6-5,-,TRBJ2-4,TGTGCCAGCAGTCCTTCGTTAGCCAAAAACATTCAGTACTTC,CASSPSLAKNIQYF
-,TRBV2,-,TRBJ2-1,TGTGCCAGCAGTGAAGTAAAACGGTTTGGTGAGCAGTTCTTC,CASSEVKRFGEQFF
few,TRBV10-3,TRBD1,TRBJ1-2,TGTGCCATCTACAAGGACAGGACTAACTATGGCTACACCTTC,CAIYKDRTNYGYTF
-,TRBV2,-,TRBJ2-7,TGTGCCAGCGGCCCGGCCTACGAGCAGTACTTC,CASGPAYEQYF
-,TRBV27,-,TRBJ2-5,TGTGCCAGCAGTTTAATCAAGGGAGAGACCCAGTACTTC,CASSLIKGETQYF
-,TRBV18,-,TRBJ2-7,TGTGCCAGCTCACCAACTCCCGGCGACTACGAGCAGTACTTC,CASSPTPGDYEQYF
-,TRBV28,TRBD1,TRBJ2-4,TGTGCCAGCAGTACCCCCCAGACCGCAGGGGGTCTGTCCAAAAACATTCAGTACTTC,CASSTPQTAGGLSKNIQYF
-,TRBV5-1,TRBD1,TRBJ2-1,TGCGCCAGCGGGACAGGGGTGGTCGGGAATGAGCAGTTCTTC,CASGTGVVGNEQFF
once,TRBV28,-,TRBJ1-4,TGTGCCAGCATCCAGGGAATGGGGCGAAAACTGTTTTTT,CASIQGMGRKLFF
-,TRBV5-1,-,TRBJ1-4,TGCGCCAGCAGCTTGGCCGGCGGATCTCCAGAAAAACTGTTTTTT,CASSLAGGSPEKLFF
once,TRBV28,-,TRBJ2-5,TGTGCCAGTCTACAGGGAGAGACCCAGTACTTC,CASLQGETQYF
once,TRBV7-7,-,TRBJ2-5,TGTGCTAGCAGCTTAGCGTTAGCAGGGAAAGAGACCCAGTACTTC,CASSLALAGKETQYF
-,TRBV9,TRBD2,TRBJ2-5,TGTGCCAGCAGCGTAGCAGCGGGGGTTAGAGAGACCCAGTACTTC,CASSVAAGVRETQYF
-,TRBV28,-,TRBJ2-3,TGTGCCAGCAGTTCGGCAGGGAGAGCTAGCACAGATACGCAGTATTTT,CASSSAGRASTDTQYF
-,TRBV29-1,TRBD2,TRBJ2-3,TGCAGCGTCCAACCAGCTAGGCTAGCGGGCACAGATACGCAGTATTTT,CSVQPARLAGTDTQYF
-,TRBV11-2,TRBD1,TRBJ2-1,TGTGCCAGCAGCCTCTGGGCAGGGGGCTTCAATGAGCAGTTCTTC,CASSLWAGGFNEQFF
-,TRBV15,-,TRBJ1-1,TGTGCCACCAGCAGGGGAACGGGACGGGACACTGAAGCTTTCTTT,CATSRGTGRDTEAFF
-,TRBV5-4,TRBD1,TRBJ1-3,TGTGCCAGCAGCCTTCCCGGGACAGGGACTGGAAACACCATATATTTT,CASSLPGTGTGNTIYF
-,TRBV5-6,-,TRBJ1-5,TGTGCCAGCAGCTTTGGTGCGGATCAGCCCCAGCATTTT,CASSFGADQPQHF
-,TRBV11-2,-,TRBJ2-4,TGTGCCAGCAGCCCCCGACCCGAGAACATTCAGTACTTC,CASSPRPENIQYF
few,TRBV5-4,-,TRBJ1-2,TGTGCCAGCAGCTTGGATACAGATGGCTACACCTTC,CASSLDTDGYTF
-,TRBV4-2,-,TRBJ1-2,TGTGCCAGCAGCCAGCGGACAGAGTCGAACTATGGCTACACCTTC,CASSQRTESNYGYTF
once,TRBV11-3,TRBD1,TRBJ2-2,TGTGCCAGCGGGGACAGGGCATATTCTGGGGAGCTGTTTTTT,CASGDRAYSGELFF
-,TRBV27,-,TRBJ2-1,TGTGCCAGCAGTTTATCTCTAGGAACCAATGAGCAGTTCTTC,CASSLSLGTNEQFF
-,TRBV27,-,TRBJ1-4,TGTGCCAGCCGAAGGGCCCCGATTGAAAAACTGTTTTTT,CASRRAPIEKLFF
-,TRBV6-1,-,TRBJ2-7,TGTGCCAGCAGTGAGCTAGGGGTCGAGCAGTACTTC,CASSELGVEQYF
few,TRBV28,-,TRBJ1-5,TGTGCCAGCAGTTTCGGAGGACGTGGGCCTGATCAGCCCCAGCATTTT,CASSFGGRGPDQPQHF
-,TRBV11-2,-,TRBJ2-3,TGTGCCAGCAGCCACGAGGGGGATACGCAGTATTTT,CASSHEGDTQYF
-,TRBV29-1,-,TRBJ2-1,TGCAGCGTTGACTTGGCCGTCTTC,CSVDLAVF
-,TRBV7-3,-,TRBJ2-3,TGTGCCAGCAGCTCCAGCCCGGGGGGCACAGATACGCAGTATTTT,CASSSSPGGTDTQYF
-,TRBV2,TRBD1,TRBJ2-3,TGTGCCAGCAACAGGGGGCAAGATACGCAGTATTTT,CASNRGQDTQYF
-,TRBV30,-,TRBJ1-3,TGTGCCTGTTGGGAGTGGAGACGGCAGAACTCTGGAAACACCATATATTTT,CACWEWRRQNSGNTIYF
-,TRBV6-1,-,TRBJ2-7,TGTGCCAGCAGTCCGCCCGGACTCTCCTACGAGCAGTACTTC,CASSPPGLSYEQYF
-,TRBV7-8,-,TRBJ2-7,TGTGCCAGCAGCTTAGTAGGAGGCAGTTTCTCCTACGAGCAGTACTTC,CASSLVGGSFSYEQYF
-,TRBV19,TRBD1,TRBJ1-2,TGTGCCAGTAGTGGACAGGGGGCAGGTGGCTACACCTTC,CASSGQGAGGYTF
once,TRBV9,TRBD2,TRBJ2-1,TGTGCCAGCAGCTCCCGGGGACTAGCGGGGTTCAATGAGCAGTTCTTC,CASSSRGLAGFNEQFF
few,TRBV12-1,-,TRBJ2-3,TGTGCCAGCAGCTACCTAGCGGGAGGGATCACAGATACGCAGTATTTT,CASSYLAGGITDTQYF
-,TRBV12-5,-,TRBJ1-1,TGTGCTAGTGGTTTGGTAGGGCGGGCAGGGAAGAACACTGAAGCTTTCTTT,CASGLVGRAGKNTEAFF
-,TRBV4-1,TRBD1,TRBJ1-2,TGCGCCAGCAGCCGACTCCTGGACAGGGGCGGCTATGGCTACACCTTC,CASSRLLDRGGYGYTF
-,TRBV10-2,-,TRBJ1-5,TGCGCCAGCAGTGAGTGGGGGTCGGGTCAGCCCCAGCATTTT,CASSEWGSGQPQHF
-,TRBV27,-,TRBJ2-5,TGTGCCAGCAGTTCTTCTTACAGAGCTCAAGAGACCCAGTACTTC,CASSSSYRAQETQYF
-,TRBV11-1,-,TRBJ2-1,TGTGCCAGCAGCTTAGCGGCTTACAATGAGCAGTTCTTC,CASSLAAYNEQFF
-,TRBV27,-,TRBJ2-7,TGTGCCAGCAGTTTAGCGGCAGGGGGGAACTACGAGCAGTACTTC,CASSLAAGGNYEQYF
once,TRBV9,-,TRBJ2-7,TGTGCCAGCAGCTGGGGAACTAGCTCGGCCGAGCAGTACTTC,CASSWGTSSAEQYF
-,TRBV7-9,-,TRBJ1-3,TGTGCCAGCAGCACCAAAGGGGGGGGAGGAAACACCATATATTTT,CASSTKGGGGNTIYF
few,TRBV29-1,TRBD1,TRBJ1-1,TGCAGCGTGGGGACAGGGAGGAACACTGAAGCTTTCTTT,CSVGTGRNTEAFF